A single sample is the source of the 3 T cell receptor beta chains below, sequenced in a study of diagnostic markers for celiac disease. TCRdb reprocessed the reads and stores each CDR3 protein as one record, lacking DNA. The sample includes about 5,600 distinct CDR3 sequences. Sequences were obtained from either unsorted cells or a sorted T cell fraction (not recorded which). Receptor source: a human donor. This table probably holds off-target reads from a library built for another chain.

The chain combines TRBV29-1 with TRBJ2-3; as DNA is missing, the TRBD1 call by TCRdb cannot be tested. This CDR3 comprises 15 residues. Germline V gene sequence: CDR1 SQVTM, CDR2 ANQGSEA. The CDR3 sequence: CSVRASPESTDTQYF.

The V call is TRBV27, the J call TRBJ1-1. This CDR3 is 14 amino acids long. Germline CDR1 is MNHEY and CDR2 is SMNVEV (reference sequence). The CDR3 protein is CASSLQREVTEAFF.

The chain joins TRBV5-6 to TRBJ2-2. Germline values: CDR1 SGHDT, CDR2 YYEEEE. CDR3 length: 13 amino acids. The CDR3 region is CASTVLNTGELFF.